These 17 T cell receptor beta chains originate from one sample sequenced in a study of shared clonotypes between healthy human individuals. Sequencing was performed with immunoSEQ multiplex PCR; in TCRdb, only in-frame clones are kept and a portion is missing. The sample includes over a million clones, approximately 96% of them seen just once. Specimen: naive CD4+ T cells sorted from blood. Subset reported: CD45RA+ positively selected. These receptors were collected from a man younger than 45 in good health.

V usage is TRBV2 and J usage is TRBJ2-4; D gene unclear. V was shortened by 5 bases and J by 2 bases, with 1 base between the two germline ends. Per the germline V gene, CDR1 is SNHLY and CDR2 is FYNNEI. This CDR3 comprises 11 residues. The CDR3 loop reads CASSSKNIQYF. The CDR3, as DNA: TGTGCCAGCAGTTCCAAAAACATTCAGTACTTC.

The J gene is TRBJ2-2, the V gene TRBV10-2, with unresolved D. CDR1 WSHSY and CDR2 SAAADI come from the germline V gene. There are 13 residues in the CDR3. The V gene lost 10 bases and the J gene lost 7 bases, with 16 bases spanning the gap. The CDR3 DNA is TGCGCCACCGCTCGGGTCTTTGGCGGGGAGCTGTTTTTT. Amino acids: CATARVFGGELFF.

This chain links TRBV7-3 with TRBJ2-2, with a possible D match to TRBD1 (5 bases). Germline V gene data show CDR1 as SGHTA and CDR2 as FQGTGA. Between the trimmed V and J ends, which lost 5 bases and 2 bases, there was a span of 9 bases. The CDR3 has 14 residues. Here the CDR3 DNA reads TGTGCCAGCAGCGCGACAGTAAACACCGGGGAGCTGTTTTTT. Protein sequence: CASSATVNTGELFF.

The J gene is TRBJ2-1, the V gene TRBV14, with 13 bases fitting TRBD2. The CDR3 length is 20 residues. Trimming at V came to 0 bases and at J to 6 bases, leaving 14 bases not matched to a gene. In germline, CDR1 is SGHDN, CDR2 FVKESK. The CDR3 coding sequence is TGTGCCAGCAGCCAAGATAGGGCTGGGACTAGCGGGACCAAGGGCAATGAGCAGTTCTTC. Translated: CASSQDRAGTSGTKGNEQFF.

The V gene is TRBV5-6, the J gene TRBJ2-1; D is possibly TRBD2 (6 bases). The CDR3 totals 18 residues. Germline V gene data show CDR1 as SGHDT and CDR2 as YYEEEE. Trimming removed 1 base from V and 6 bases from J, with 23 bases in between. The CDR3, as DNA: TGTGCCAGCAGCTTGCTGCTAGCCGTTCAAGTGGGGGGCAATGAGCAGTTCTTC. Protein sequence: CASSLLLAVQVGGNEQFF.

V is TRBV30 and J is TRBJ2-7; D call uncertain. The CDR3 runs to 12 residues. Germline V gene sequence: CDR1 GTSNPN, CDR2 SVGIG (reference sequence). V lost 5 bases to trimming and J lost 6 bases, with 14 bases between them. The CDR3 bases are TGTGCCTGGGTTCGCCCCGGCATCGAGCAGTACTTC. Amino acid sequence: CAWVRPGIEQYF.

The V and J genes are TRBV5-1 and TRBJ2-7; D gene ambiguous. In germline, CDR1 is SGHRS, CDR2 YFSETQ. Trimming took off 4 bases at V and 3 bases at J, with 8 bases between the two ends. The CDR3 is 12 amino acids. CDR3 nucleotide sequence: TGCGCCAGCAGCGCAGGCCGCTACGAGCAGTACTTC. Translation gives CASSAGRYEQYF.

V gene TRBV7-2 combines with J gene TRBJ2-3, with no clear D. V lost 6 bases to trimming and J lost 4 bases, with 8 bases between them. There are 12 residues in the CDR3. The V gene's germline CDR1 is SGHTA and CDR2 FQGNSA. CDR3 in amino acids: CASRPAADTQYF. The CDR3, as DNA: TGTGCCAGCAGACCGGCGGCAGATACGCAGTATTTT.

The chain employs TRBV2 and TRBJ2-7; D remains unclear. This CDR3 region has 13 residues. V was shortened by 4 bases and J by 6 bases, with 13 bases between the two germline ends. Germline values: CDR1 SNHLY, CDR2 FYNNEI. CDR3 coding DNA: TGTGCCAGCAGTGGGGGTAAGGGCGTCGAGCAGTACTTC. This codes for CASSGGKGVEQYF.

This sequence joins TRBV7-9 and TRBJ2-5; D is undetermined. The CDR3 has 15 residues. V lost 7 bases, J lost 0 bases, and 15 bases lay in between. The germline V gene encodes CDR1 SEHNR and CDR2 FQNEAQ (reference sequence). The CDR3 region is CASIGFKADQETQYF. CDR3 DNA sequence: TGTGCCAGCATCGGATTCAAGGCGGACCAAGAGACCCAGTACTTC. Using reference TRBV7-9 and TRBJ2-5 for the parts outside the CDR3, the full variable domain is DTGVSQNPRHKITKRGQNVTFRCDPISEHNRLYWYRQTLGQGPEFLTYFQNEAQLEKSRLLSDRFSAERPKGSFSTLEIQRTEQGDSAMYLCASIGFKADQETQYFGPGTRLLVL.

The V gene is TRBV28, the J gene TRBJ1-4; D is unclear. The V end was cut by 3 bases, the J end by 3 bases, with 11 bases between. Germline V gene lookup returns CDR1 MDHEN and CDR2 SYDVKM. CDR3 length: 15 amino acids. The CDR3 DNA is TGTGCCAGCAGTTTCCCCAGTCGGGCTAATGAAAAACTGTTTTTT. It specifies CASSFPSRANEKLFF. The variable domain in full, with the rest retrieved from reference TRBV28 and TRBJ1-4, is DVKVTQSSRYLVKRTGEKVFLECVQDMDHENMFWYRQDPGLGLRLIYFSYDVKMKEKGDIPEGYSVSREKKERFSLILESASTNQTSMYLCASSFPSRANEKLFFGSGTQLSVL.

For this clone: The same CDR3 can be traced to other DNA sequences in this sample. The rearrangement links TRBV7-9 to TRBJ1-4; D is unresolved. Germline V gene sequence: CDR1 SEHNR, CDR2 FQNEAQ (reference sequence). V lost 5 bases and J 6 bases, leaving 13 bases between the germline ends. The CDR3 consists of 14 residues. The CDR3 bases are TGTGCCAGCAGCCCGAGGGATTCGGATGAAAAACTGTTTTTT. This translates into CASSPRDSDEKLFF. Looking up the rest from reference TRBV7-9 and TRBJ1-4 gives the full variable domain: DTGVSQNPRHKITKRGQNVTFRCDPISEHNRLYWYRQTLGQGPEFLTYFQNEAQLEKSRLLSDRFSAERPKGSFSTLEIQRTEQGDSAMYLCASSPRDSDEKLFFGSGTQLSVL.

This clone was picked up a small number of times. The sample contains more than one DNA sequence encoding this CDR3. This rearrangement joins TRBV11-2 to TRBJ2-7; 7 bases are a match to TRBD2. V trimming: 4 bases; J trimming: 4 bases; junction bases outside the gene matches: 7. Germline V CDR1 and CDR2: SGHAT, FQNNGV. The CDR3 runs 14 residues. The CDR3 sequence is CASSSSSGAYEQYF. In DNA form, the CDR3 reads TGTGCCAGCAGCTCGTCTAGCGGTGCTTACGAGCAGTACTTC.

The V call is TRBV4-2, the J call TRBJ2-7; TRBD2 matches at 11 bases. The CDR3 has 15 residues. CDR1 is LGHNA, CDR2 YNFKEQ, per germline. The J segment lost 4 bases and the V segment lost 3 bases, leaving 5 bases of the junction unmatched. The CDR3 sequence: CASSQETSGRYEQYF. CDR3 DNA sequence: TGTGCCAGCAGCCAGGAAACTAGCGGGAGATACGAGCAGTACTTC.

The rearrangement uses TRBV19 and TRBJ2-1; D is ambiguous. CDR1 LNHDA and CDR2 SQIVND come from the germline V gene (reference sequence). The CDR3 is 14 residues long. Trimming removed 1 base from V and 9 bases from J, with 13 bases in between. CDR3 region: CASSIASPGREQFF. CDR3 DNA: TGTGCCAGTAGTATAGCCTCCCCCGGCCGTGAGCAGTTCTTC. The entire variable domain, with the rest obtained from reference TRBV19 and TRBJ2-1, is as follows: DGGITQSPKYLFRKEGQNVTLSCEQNLNHDAMYWYRQDPGQGLRLIYYSQIVNDFQKGDIAEGYSVSREKKESFPLTVTSAQKNPTAFYLCASSIASPGREQFFGPGTRLTVL.

This chain uses TRBV18 with TRBJ2-7, with 7 bases matching TRBD2. Germline values: CDR1 KGHSH, CDR2 LQKENI. V trimming: 2 bases; J trimming: 2 bases; junction bases outside the gene matches: 3. CDR3 length: 14 residues. For the CDR3, the DNA is TGTGCCAGCTCACCAATGGGAGGGCCCTACGAGCAGTACTTC. The encoded protein is CASSPMGGPYEQYF. Full variable domain (rest looked up from reference TRBV18 and TRBJ2-7): NAGVMQNPRHLVRRRGQEARLRCSPMKGHSHVYWYRQLPEEGLKFMVYLQKENIIDESGMPKERFSAEFPKEGPSILRIQQVVRGDSAAYFCASSPMGGPYEQYFGPGTRLTVT.

This clone was recorded once. The chain joins TRBV11-3 to TRBJ1-1; 7 bases are a match to TRBD1. Germline loops: CDR1 SGHNT, CDR2 YENEEA. The junction had 10 bases not matched to a gene; V was cut back by 10 bases and J by 5 bases. There are 13 residues in the CDR3. CDR3 sequence: CATQRGPETEAFF. In DNA form, the CDR3 reads TGTGCCACCCAGAGGGGGCCGGAGACTGAAGCTTTCTTT.